This T cell receptor beta chain comes out of a study of blood T cells in healthy people across ages. The use of a sample-barcoded 5' primer and a J-beta primer mix characterized a second PCR of roughly 7 to 12 cycles. There were at least 2.5 million CDR3-containing paired-end reads obtained from each sample. TCRdb itself ran the 5' RACE reads through MiXCR, one entry per CDR3 protein. This table holds 600,000 to 900,000 distinct CDR3 sequences, roughly 24% found once. This clonotype was observed a few times. Germline CDR1 MGHRA, CDR2 YSYEKL. The CDR3 covers 15 residues. These data were likewise used in another study, on T cells of mothers and their children. That source adds: Slightly higher, non-significant overlap characterized related mother-child pairs relative to unrelated pairs.

This clonotype was sampled from a boy between 10 and 17 years old in good health. This chain connects TRBV4-1 to TRBJ2-1; 10 bases align to TRBD1. Matching the DNA end better, TRBJ2-5 makes the J call doubtful. The specimen was blood. Written as DNA, the CDR3 is TGCGCCAGCAGCCACCCCGCGGGACAGGGGCAGACCCAGTACTTC. This encodes CASSHPAGQGQTQYF.